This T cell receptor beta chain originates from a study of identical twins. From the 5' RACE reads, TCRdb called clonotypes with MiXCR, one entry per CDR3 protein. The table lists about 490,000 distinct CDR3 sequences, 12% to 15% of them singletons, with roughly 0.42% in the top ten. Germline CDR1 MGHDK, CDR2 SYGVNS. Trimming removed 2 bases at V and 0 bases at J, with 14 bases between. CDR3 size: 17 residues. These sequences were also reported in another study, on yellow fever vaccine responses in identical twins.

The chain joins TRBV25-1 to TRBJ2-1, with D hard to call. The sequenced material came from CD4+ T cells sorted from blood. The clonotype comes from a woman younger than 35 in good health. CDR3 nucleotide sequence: TGTGCCAGCAGTGAAGGCCCGCGGCGTAGCTCCTACAATGAGCAGTTCTTC. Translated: CASSEGPRRSSYNEQFF.